This entry lists 9 T cell receptor beta chains sequenced from one sample in a study of blood T cell repertoires in COVID-19. Here immunoSEQ multiplex PCR was the method, and the copy in TCRdb shows in-frame clones only, minus some. Altogether some 130,000 clones are present, more than 75% being singletons, with the ten largest covering more than 2%. Sequencing used peripheral blood. These receptor sequences come from a man between 65 and 79 years old with active COVID-19.

V and J are TRBV5-1 and TRBJ2-7; D might be TRBD2 (6 bases). This CDR3 is built from 14 residues. Trimming cost V 1 base and J 4 bases, with 12 bases left between them. CDR1 SGHRS and CDR2 YFSETQ come from the germline V gene. The CDR3, as DNA: TGCGCCAGCAGCTTGTTTTTCGGGAGATACGAGCAGTACTTC. Residues: CASSLFFGRYEQYF.

The V call is TRBV6-1, the J call TRBJ2-7; 10 bases line up with TRBD2. Per the germline V gene, CDR1 is MNHNS and CDR2 is SASEGT. The CDR3 runs 15 residues. The V gene end was trimmed by 2 bases and the J gene end by 2 bases; junction bases not matched to a gene: 3. The CDR3 DNA is TGTGCCAGCAGTGAAAGGCTAGCGGGGGCCTACGAGCAGTACTTC. Translation: CASSERLAGAYEQYF.

This sequence joins TRBV11-2 and TRBJ2-1; tentatively, D is TRBD2 (7 bases). The length of the CDR3 is 17 residues. V was cut by 1 base and J by 7 bases, with 20 bases left in between. The germline V gene has CDR1 SGHAT and CDR2 FQNNGV. The CDR3 here is CASSLGAGQIIPNEQFF. The CDR3 region has the DNA TGTGCCAGCAGCTTAGGAGCGGGACAAATAATCCCAAATGAGCAGTTCTTC.

This sequence joins TRBV7-6 and TRBJ2-1, with TRBD2 identical over 10 bases. Germline V gene lookup returns CDR1 SGHVS and CDR2 FNYEAQ. The CDR3 sequence is 15 residues long. The V segment lost 3 bases and the J segment 8 bases; nucleotides outside the gene matches: 7. CDR3: CASSLWSSGSDEQFF. The DNA for the CDR3 is TGTGCCAGCAGCTTGTGGTCTAGCGGGAGTGATGAGCAGTTCTTC.

The V call is TRBV20-1, the J call TRBJ2-5; possible D gene TRBD2, 6 bases. This CDR3 has 11 amino acids. Germline V lookup: CDR1 DFQATT, CDR2 SNEGSKA (reference sequence). The CDR3 is CSGGTKETQYF. CDR3 bases: TGCAGCGGCGGGACCAAAGAGACCCAGTACTTC.

The rearrangement joins TRBV5-4 to TRBJ2-5; TRBD1 matches 9 bases. Germline V CDR1 and CDR2: SGHNT, YYREEE (reference sequence). V lost 4 bases to trimming and J lost 2 bases; unmatched junction nucleotides: 6. The CDR3 is 15 amino acids. CDR3 amino acids: CASSRLGQGQETQYF. For the CDR3, the DNA is TGTGCCAGCAGCCGACTCGGACAGGGGCAAGAGACCCAGTACTTC.

The chain links TRBV13 to TRBJ2-7; 8 bases match TRBD1. This CDR3 region has 16 residues. V trimming: 3 bases; J trimming: 7 bases; junction bases outside the gene matches: 14. CDR1 and CDR2 (germline): PRHDT, FYEKMQ (reference sequence). The CDR3 DNA reads TGTGCCAGCAGCTTGGCCGGGACAGGCGGAATCTTTGAGCAGTACTTC. Protein: CASSLAGTGGIFEQYF.

The chain links TRBV5-1 to TRBJ2-5, with D perhaps TRBD2 (5 bases). The CDR3 is made up of 14 amino acids. The germline V gene encodes CDR1 SGHRS and CDR2 YFSETQ. Trimming left V 0 bases short and J 5 bases short, with 11 bases between. The CDR3 loop is CASSLAGRGETQYF. The CDR3 DNA follows: TGCGCCAGCAGCTTGGCTGGGCGCGGGGAGACCCAGTACTTC. Full variable domain (rest looked up from reference TRBV5-1 and TRBJ2-5): KAGVTQTPRYLIKTRGQQVTLSCSPISGHRSVSWYQQTPGQGLQFLFEYFSETQRNKGNFPGRFSGRQFSNSRSEMNVSTLELGDSALYLCASSLAGRGETQYFGPGTRLLVL.

The chain joins TRBV28 to TRBJ2-6; 8 nucleotides align to TRBD1. Unmatched junction bases numbered 7, after V lost 3 bases and J lost 0 bases. The CDR3 is 18 residues long. CDR1 is MDHEN, CDR2 SYDVKM, per germline. The CDR3 is CASSFLDRVGSGANVLTF. Written as DNA, the CDR3 is TGTGCCAGCAGTTTCTTGGACAGGGTAGGCTCTGGGGCCAACGTCCTGACTTTC.